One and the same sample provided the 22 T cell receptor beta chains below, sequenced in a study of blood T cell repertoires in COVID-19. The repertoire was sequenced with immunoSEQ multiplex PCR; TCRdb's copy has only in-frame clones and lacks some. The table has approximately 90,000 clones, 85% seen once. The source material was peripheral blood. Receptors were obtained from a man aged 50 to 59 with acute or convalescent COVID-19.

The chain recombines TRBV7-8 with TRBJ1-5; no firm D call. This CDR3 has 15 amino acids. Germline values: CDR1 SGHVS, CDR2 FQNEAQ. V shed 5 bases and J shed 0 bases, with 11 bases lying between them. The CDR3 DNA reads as TGTGCCAGCAGCGAGACGGACTATAGCAATCAGCCCCAGCATTTT. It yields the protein CASSETDYSNQPQHF. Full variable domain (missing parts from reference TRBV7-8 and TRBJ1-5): GAGVSQSPRYKVAKRGQDVALRCDPISGHVSLFWYQQALGQGPEFLTYFQNEAQLDKSGLPSDRFFAERPEGSVSTLKIQRTQQEDSAVYLCASSETDYSNQPQHFGDGTRLSIL.

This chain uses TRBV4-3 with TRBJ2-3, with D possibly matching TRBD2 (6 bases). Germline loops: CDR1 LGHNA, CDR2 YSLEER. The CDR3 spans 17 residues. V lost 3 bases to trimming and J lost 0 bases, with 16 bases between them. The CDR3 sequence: CASSQAAGGASTDTQYF. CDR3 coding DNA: TGCGCCAGCAGCCAGGCTGCAGGAGGGGCGAGCACAGATACGCAGTATTTT.

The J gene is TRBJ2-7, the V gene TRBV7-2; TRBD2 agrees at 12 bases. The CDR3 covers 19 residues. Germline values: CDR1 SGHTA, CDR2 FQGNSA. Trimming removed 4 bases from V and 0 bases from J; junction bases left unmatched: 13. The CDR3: CASSSPIGTSGQFSYEQYF. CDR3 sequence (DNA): TGTGCCAGCAGCTCCCCCATTGGGACTAGCGGGCAATTCTCCTACGAGCAGTACTTC.

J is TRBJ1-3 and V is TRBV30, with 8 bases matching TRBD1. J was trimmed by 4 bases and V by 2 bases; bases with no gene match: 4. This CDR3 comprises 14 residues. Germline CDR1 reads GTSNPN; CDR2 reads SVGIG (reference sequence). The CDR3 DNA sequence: TGTGCCTGGAGTCTGGACAGGGCCGGAAACACCATATATTTT. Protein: CAWSLDRAGNTIYF.

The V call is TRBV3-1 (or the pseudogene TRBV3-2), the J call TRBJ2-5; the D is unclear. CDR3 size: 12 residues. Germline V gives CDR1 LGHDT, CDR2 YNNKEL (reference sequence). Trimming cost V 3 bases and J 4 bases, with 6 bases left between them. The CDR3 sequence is CASSHSLETQYF. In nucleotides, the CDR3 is TGTGCCAGCAGCCACTCCCTAGAGACCCAGTACTTC.

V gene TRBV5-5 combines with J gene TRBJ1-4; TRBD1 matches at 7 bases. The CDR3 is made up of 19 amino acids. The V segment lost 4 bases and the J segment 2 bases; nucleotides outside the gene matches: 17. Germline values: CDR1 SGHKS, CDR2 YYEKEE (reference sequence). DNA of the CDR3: TGTGCCAGCAGCGTCGACAGGGCGGCGGTCGGGCGCACTAATGAAAAACTGTTTTTT. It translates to CASSVDRAAVGRTNEKLFF.

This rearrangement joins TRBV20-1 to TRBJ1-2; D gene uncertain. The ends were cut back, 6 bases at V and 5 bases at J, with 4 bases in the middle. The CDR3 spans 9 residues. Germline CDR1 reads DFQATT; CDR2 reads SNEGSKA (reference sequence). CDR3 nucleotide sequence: TGCAGTGCGGAGTATGGCTACACCTTC. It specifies CSAEYGYTF.

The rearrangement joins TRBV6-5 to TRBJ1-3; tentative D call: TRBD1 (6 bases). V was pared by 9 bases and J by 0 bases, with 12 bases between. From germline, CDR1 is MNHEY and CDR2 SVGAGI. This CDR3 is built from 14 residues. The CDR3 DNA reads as TGTGCCAGTAGGGTACAGGGCTCTGGAAACACCATATATTTT. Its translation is CASRVQGSGNTIYF.

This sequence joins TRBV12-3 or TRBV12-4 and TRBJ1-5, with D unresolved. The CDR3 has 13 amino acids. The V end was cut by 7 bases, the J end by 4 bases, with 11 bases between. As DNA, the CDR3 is TGTGCCAGCAAGCAAACCTCGAATCAGCCCCAGCATTTT. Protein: CASKQTSNQPQHF.

DNA for the CDR3: TGTGCCTGGAGTGCGGGTGGCGGTCAAGAGACCCAGTACTTC. Residues: CAWSAGGGQETQYF. The chain carries TRBV30 and TRBJ2-5; D is unresolved. V lost 1 base, J lost 2 bases, and 11 bases lay in between. CDR1 is GTSNPN, CDR2 SVGIG, per germline (reference sequence). The CDR3 contains 14 residues.

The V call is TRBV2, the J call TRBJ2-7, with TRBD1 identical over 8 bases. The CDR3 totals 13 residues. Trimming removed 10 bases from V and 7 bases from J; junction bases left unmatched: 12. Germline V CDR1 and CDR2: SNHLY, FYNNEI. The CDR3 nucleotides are TGTGCCACATCAGGGGGCCCCTTGGGAGAGCAGTACTTC. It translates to CATSGGPLGEQYF.

This chain's CDR3 is CASSNGGRGNQETQYF. CDR3 in DNA: TGTGCCAGCAGCAACGGAGGGAGGGGGAACCAAGAGACCCAGTACTTC. The V call is TRBV5-4, the J call TRBJ2-5; maybe TRBD2 (7 bases). V was trimmed by 4 bases and J by 0 bases, leaving 16 bases between them. This CDR3 is 16 amino acids long. Germline-derived CDR1 and CDR2 are SGHNT and YYREEE (reference sequence).

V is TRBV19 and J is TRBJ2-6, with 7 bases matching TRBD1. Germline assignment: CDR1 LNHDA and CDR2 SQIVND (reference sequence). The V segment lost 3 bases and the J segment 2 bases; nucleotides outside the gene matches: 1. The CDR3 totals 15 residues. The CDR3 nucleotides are TGTGCCAGTAGTATTGACAGGGCTGGGGCCAACGTCCTGACTTTC. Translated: CASSIDRAGANVLTF.

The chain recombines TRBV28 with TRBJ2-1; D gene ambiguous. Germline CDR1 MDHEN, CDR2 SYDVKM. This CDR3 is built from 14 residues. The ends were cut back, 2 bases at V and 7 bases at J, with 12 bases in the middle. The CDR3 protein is CASSLTGAQNEQFF. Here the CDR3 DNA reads TGTGCCAGCAGTTTAACTGGTGCTCAAAATGAGCAGTTCTTC. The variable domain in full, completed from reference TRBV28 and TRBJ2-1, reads DVKVTQSSRYLVKRTGEKVFLECVQDMDHENMFWYRQDPGLGLRLIYFSYDVKMKEKGDIPEGYSVSREKKERFSLILESASTNQTSMYLCASSLTGAQNEQFFGPGTRLTVL.

The CDR3 protein is CASTTDRGRYNEQFF. CDR3 DNA: TGTGCCAGTACCACGGACAGGGGTCGATACAATGAGCAGTTCTTC. The rearrangement uses TRBV19 and TRBJ2-1; 9 bases line up with TRBD1. Trimming cost V 7 bases and J 4 bases; bases outside gene matches: 8. The germline CDR1 and CDR2 sequences are LNHDA and SQIVND (reference sequence). CDR3 length: 15 residues.

The CDR3 region has the DNA TGTGCCAGCACCGCCCCTTCCCCGGGAAGCACAGATACGCAGTATTTT. It translates to CASTAPSPGSTDTQYF. The chain is built from TRBV7-9 and TRBJ2-3; D possibly corresponds to TRBD2 (5 bases). V shed 7 bases and J shed 0 bases, with 17 bases lying between them. Germline CDR1 and CDR2: SEHNR and FQNEAQ (reference sequence). The CDR3 runs 16 residues.

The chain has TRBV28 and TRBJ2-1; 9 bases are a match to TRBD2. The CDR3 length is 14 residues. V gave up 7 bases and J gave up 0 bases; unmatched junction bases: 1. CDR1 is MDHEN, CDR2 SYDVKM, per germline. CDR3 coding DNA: TGTGCCAGCACGCGGGGGGGCTCCTACAATGAGCAGTTCTTC. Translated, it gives CASTRGGSYNEQFF.

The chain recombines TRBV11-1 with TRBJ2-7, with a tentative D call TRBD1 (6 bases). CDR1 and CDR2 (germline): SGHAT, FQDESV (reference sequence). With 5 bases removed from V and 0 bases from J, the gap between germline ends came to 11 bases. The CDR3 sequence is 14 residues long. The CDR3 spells CASSPRDNSYEQYF. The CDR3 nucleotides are TGTGCCAGCAGCCCCCGGGACAACTCCTACGAGCAGTACTTC.

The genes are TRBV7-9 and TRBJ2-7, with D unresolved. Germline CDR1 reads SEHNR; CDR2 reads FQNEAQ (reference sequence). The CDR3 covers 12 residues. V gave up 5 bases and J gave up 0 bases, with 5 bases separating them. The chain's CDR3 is CASSTSSYEQYF. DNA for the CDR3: TGTGCCAGCAGCACGAGCTCCTACGAGCAGTACTTC.

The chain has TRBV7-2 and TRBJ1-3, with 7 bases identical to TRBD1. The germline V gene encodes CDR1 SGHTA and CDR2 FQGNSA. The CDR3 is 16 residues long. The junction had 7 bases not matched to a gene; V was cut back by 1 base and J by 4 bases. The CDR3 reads CASSLGQGAKGNTIYF. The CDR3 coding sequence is TGTGCCAGCAGCTTAGGACAGGGCGCGAAGGGAAACACCATATATTTT.

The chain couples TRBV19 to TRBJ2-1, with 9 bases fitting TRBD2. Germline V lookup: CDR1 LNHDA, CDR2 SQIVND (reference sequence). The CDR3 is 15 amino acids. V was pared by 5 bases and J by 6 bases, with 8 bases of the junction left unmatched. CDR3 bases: TGTGCCAGTAGTGCCGCGGGGGGGCCGGTCAATGAGCAGTTCTTC. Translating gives CASSAAGGPVNEQFF.

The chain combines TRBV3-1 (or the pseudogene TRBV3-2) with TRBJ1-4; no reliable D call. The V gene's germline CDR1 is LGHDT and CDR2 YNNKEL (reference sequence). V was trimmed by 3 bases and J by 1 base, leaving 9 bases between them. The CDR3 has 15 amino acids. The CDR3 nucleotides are TGTGCCAGCAGCCATCCAGGCCTAACTAATGAAAAACTGTTTTTT. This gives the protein CASSHPGLTNEKLFF.